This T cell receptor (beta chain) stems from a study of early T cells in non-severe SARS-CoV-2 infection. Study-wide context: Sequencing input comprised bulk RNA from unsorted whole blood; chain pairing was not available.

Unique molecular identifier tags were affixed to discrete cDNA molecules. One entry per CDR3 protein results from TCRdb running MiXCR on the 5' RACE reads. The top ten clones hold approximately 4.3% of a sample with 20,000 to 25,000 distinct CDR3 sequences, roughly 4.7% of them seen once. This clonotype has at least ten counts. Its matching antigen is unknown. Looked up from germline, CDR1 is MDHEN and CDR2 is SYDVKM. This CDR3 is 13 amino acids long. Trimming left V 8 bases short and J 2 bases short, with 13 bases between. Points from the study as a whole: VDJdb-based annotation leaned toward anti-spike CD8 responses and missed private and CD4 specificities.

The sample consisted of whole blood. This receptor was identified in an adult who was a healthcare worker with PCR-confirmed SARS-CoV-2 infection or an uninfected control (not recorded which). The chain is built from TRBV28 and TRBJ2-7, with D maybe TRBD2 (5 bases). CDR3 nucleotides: TGTGCCAGCCAACTGCGCGGGCCCTACGAGCAGTACTTC. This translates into CASQLRGPYEQYF.